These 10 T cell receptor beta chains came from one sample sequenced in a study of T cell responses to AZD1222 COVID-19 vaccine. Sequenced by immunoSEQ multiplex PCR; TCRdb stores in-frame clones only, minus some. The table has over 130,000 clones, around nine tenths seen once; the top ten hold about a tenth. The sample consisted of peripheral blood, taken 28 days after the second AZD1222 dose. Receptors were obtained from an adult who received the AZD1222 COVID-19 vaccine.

CDR3 sequence reads: CASSQGTTDTQYF. Written as DNA, the CDR3 is TGTGCCAGCAGCCAAGGGACAACAGATACGCAGTATTTT. The chain employs TRBV3-1 (or the pseudogene TRBV3-2) and TRBJ2-3; maybe TRBD1 (5 bases). Germline CDR1 and CDR2: LGHDT and YNNKEL (reference sequence). The V gene lost 1 base and the J gene lost 3 bases, with 5 bases spanning the gap. The CDR3 runs 13 residues.

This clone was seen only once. CDR3 sequence reads: CAWKSGLAGELFF. The CDR3 bases are TGTGCCTGGAAATCGGGTTTGGCCGGGGAGCTGTTTTTT. The rearrangement links TRBV30 to TRBJ2-2, with no clear D. CDR3 length equals 13 residues. Germline V lookup: CDR1 GTSNPN, CDR2 SVGIG (reference sequence). The V end was cut by 4 bases, the J end by 6 bases, with 12 bases between.

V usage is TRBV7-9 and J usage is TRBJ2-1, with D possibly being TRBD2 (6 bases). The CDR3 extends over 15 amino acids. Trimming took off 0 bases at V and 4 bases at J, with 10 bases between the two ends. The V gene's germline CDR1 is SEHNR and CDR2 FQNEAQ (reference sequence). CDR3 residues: CASSLARLAYNEQFF. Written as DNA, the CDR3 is TGTGCCAGCAGCTTAGCGCGGCTAGCGTACAATGAGCAGTTCTTC.

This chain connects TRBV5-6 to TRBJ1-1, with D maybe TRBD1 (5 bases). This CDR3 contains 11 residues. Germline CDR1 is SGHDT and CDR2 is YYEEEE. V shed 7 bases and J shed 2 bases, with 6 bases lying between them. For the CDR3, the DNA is TGTGCCAGCGGGACCAACACTGAAGCTTTCTTT. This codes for CASGTNTEAFF.

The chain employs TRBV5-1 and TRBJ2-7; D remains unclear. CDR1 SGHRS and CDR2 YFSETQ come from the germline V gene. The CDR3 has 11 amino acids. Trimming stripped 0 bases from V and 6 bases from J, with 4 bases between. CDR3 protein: CASSLEGEQYF. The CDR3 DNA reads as TGCGCCAGCAGCTTGGAAGGCGAGCAGTACTTC.

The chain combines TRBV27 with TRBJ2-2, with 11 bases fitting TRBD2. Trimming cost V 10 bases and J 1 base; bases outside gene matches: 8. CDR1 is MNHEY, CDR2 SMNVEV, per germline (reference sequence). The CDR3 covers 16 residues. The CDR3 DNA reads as TGTGCCACCTGGGGGGGACTAGCGGTGAACACCGGGGAGCTGTTTTTT. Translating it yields CATWGGLAVNTGELFF.

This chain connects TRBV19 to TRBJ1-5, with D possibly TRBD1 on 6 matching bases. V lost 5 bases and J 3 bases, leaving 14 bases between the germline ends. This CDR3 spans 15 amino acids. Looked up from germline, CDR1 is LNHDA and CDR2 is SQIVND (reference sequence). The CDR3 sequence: CASSGTGSPNQPQHF. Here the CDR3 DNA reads TGTGCCAGTAGTGGAACAGGGTCCCCCAATCAGCCCCAGCATTTT.

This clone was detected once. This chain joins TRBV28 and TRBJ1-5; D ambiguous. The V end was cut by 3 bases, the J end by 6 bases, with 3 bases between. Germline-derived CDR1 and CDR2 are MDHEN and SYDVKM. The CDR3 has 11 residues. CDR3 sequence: CASSLSQPQHF. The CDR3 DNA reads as TGTGCCAGCAGTTTGAGTCAGCCCCAGCATTTT.

The CDR3 DNA sequence: TGTGCCACCAGCGGGAATCGGGAGGGTTACAATGAGCAGTTCTTC. Its protein product is CATSGNREGYNEQFF. The chain recombines TRBV15 with TRBJ2-1; 8 nucleotides match TRBD2. Trimming removed 5 bases from V and 4 bases from J; junction bases left unmatched: 7. This CDR3 contains 15 residues. Germline V gene data show CDR1 as LNHNV and CDR2 as YYDKDF (reference sequence).

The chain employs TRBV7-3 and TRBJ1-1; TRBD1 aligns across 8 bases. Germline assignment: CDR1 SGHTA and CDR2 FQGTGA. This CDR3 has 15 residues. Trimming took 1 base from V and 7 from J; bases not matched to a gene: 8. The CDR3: CASSLSGTGAGEAFF. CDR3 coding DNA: TGTGCCAGCAGCTTAAGTGGGACAGGTGCGGGTGAAGCTTTCTTT.